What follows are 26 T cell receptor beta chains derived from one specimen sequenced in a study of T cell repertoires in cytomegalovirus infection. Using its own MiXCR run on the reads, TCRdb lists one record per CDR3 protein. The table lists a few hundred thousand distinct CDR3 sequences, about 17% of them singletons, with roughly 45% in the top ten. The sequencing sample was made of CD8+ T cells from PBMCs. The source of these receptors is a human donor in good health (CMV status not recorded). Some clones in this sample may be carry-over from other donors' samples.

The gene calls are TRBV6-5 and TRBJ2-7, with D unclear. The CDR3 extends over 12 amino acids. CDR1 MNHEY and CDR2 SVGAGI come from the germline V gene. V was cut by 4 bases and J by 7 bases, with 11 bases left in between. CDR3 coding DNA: TGTGCCAGCAGTTCTCCCGGGCTAGAGCAGTACTTC. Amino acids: CASSSPGLEQYF.

The CDR3 nucleotides read TGTGCCAGCTCACCAGTCGCGACAGACTATCACGAGCAGTACTTC. Translating gives CASSPVATDYHEQYF. This rearrangement joins TRBV18 to TRBJ2-7; possibly TRBD1 or TRBD2 for D (5 bases each). The CDR3 length is 15 residues. Germline CDR1 KGHSH, CDR2 LQKENI. V was clipped by 2 bases and J by 5 bases, with 16 bases between them.

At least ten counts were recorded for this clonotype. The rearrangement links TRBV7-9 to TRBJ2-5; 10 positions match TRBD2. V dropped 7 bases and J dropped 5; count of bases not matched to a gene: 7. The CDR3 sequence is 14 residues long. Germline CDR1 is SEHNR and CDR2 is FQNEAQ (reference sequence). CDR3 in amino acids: CASTSGGRGETQYF. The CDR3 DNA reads TGTGCCAGCACTAGCGGGGGCCGGGGGGAGACCCAGTACTTC.

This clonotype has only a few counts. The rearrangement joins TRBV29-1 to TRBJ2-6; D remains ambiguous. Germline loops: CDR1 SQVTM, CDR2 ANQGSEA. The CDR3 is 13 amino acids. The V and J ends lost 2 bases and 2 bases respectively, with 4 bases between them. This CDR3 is CSVEPPGANVLTF. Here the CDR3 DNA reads TGCAGCGTTGAACCGCCTGGGGCCAACGTCCTGACTTTC.

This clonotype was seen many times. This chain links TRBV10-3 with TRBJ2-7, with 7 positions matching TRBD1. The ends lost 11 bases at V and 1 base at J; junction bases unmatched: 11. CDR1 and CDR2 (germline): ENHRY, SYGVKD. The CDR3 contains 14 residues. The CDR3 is CAVKPGTVSYEQYF. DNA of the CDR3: TGTGCCGTAAAGCCCGGGACAGTATCCTACGAGCAGTACTTC.

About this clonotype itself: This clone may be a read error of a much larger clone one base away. CDR3 DNA sequence: TGCTCCAGCAGCCAAGTCCTTTCGACAGGGATGTCCAATGAGCAGTTCTTC. This encodes CSSSQVLSTGMSNEQFF. The rearrangement joins TRBV4-1 to TRBJ2-1; 7 bases map to TRBD1. Per germline, CDR1 MGHRA and CDR2 YSYEKL. The CDR3 consists of 17 residues.

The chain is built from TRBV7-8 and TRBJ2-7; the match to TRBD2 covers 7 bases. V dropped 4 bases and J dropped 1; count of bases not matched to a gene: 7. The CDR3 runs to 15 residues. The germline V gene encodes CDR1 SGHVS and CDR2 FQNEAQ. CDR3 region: CASSSAGTASYEQYF. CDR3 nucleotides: TGTGCCAGCAGCTCAGCGGGGACCGCATCCTACGAGCAGTACTTC.

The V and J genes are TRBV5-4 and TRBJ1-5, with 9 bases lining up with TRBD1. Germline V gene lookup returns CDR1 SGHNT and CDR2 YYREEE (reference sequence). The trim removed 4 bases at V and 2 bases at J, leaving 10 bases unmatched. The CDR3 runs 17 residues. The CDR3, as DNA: TGTGCCAGCAGCATAACTTCACGGGACAGGGGCAATCAGCCCCAGCATTTT. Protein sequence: CASSITSRDRGNQPQHF.

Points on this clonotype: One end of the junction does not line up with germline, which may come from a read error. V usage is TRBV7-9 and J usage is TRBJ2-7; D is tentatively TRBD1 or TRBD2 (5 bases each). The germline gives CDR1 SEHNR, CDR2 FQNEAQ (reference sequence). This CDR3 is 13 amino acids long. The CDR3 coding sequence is TGTGCCAGCCAACGGGGCGTAGGGTACGAGCATTACTTC. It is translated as CASQRGVGYEHYF.

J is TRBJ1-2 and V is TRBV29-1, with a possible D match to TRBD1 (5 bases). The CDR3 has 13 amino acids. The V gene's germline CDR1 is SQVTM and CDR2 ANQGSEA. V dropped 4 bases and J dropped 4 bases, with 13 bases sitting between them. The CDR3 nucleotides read TGCAGCGTTGGGGGCGTGGGGCCCTATGGCTACACCTTC. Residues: CSVGGVGPYGYTF.

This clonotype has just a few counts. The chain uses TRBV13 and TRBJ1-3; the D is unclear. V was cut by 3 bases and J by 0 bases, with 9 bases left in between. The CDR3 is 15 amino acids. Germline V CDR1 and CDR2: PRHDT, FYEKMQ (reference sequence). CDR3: CASSFSSSSGNTIYF. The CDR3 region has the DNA TGTGCCAGCAGCTTTAGCAGTAGCTCTGGAAACACCATATATTTT.

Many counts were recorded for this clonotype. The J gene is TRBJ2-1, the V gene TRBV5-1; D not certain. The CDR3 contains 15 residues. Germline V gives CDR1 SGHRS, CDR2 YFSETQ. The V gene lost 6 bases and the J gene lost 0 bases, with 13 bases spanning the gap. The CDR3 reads CASTQAVSSYNEQFF. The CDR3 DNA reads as TGCGCCAGCACCCAGGCGGTGAGCTCCTACAATGAGCAGTTCTTC.

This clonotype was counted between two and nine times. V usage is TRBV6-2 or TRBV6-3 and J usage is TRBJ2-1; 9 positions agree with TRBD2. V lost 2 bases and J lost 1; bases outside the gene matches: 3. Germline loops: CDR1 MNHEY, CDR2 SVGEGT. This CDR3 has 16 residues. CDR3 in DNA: TGTGCCAGCAGTTACCGCGGGGGGGAATCCTACAATGAGCAGTTCTTC. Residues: CASSYRGGESYNEQFF.

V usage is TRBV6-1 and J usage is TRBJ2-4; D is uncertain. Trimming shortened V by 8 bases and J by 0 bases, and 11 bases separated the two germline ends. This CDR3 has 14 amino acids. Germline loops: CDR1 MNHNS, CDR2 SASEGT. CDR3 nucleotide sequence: TGTGCCAGCCATGAGGAACTAGCCAAAAACATTCAGTACTTC. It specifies CASHEELAKNIQYF.

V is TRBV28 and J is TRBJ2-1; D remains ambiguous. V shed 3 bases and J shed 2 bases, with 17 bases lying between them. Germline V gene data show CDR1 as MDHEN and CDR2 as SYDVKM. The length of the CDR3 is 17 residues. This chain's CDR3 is CASSLGPPGSTYNEQFF. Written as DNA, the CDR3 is TGTGCCAGCAGTTTGGGCCCCCCGGGCTCGACCTACAATGAGCAGTTCTTC.

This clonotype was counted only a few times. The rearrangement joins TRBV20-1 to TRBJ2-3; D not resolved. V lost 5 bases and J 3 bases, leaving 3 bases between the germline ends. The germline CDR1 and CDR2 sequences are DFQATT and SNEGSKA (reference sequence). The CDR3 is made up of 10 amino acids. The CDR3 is CSAETDTQYF. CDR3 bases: TGCAGTGCTGAGACAGATACGCAGTATTTT.

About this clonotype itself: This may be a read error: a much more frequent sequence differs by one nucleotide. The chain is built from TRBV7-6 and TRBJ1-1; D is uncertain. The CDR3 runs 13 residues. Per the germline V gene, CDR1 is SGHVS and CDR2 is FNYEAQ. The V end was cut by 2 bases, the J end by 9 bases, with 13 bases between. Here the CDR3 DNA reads TGTGCCAGCAGCTTAAACTCGGCGAGTAAAGCTTTCTTT. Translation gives CASSLNSASKAFF.

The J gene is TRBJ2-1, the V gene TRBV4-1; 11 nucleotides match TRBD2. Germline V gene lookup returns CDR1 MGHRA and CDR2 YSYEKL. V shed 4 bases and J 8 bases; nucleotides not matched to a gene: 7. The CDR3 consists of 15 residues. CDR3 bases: TGCGCCAGCAGCCGATTAGCGGGGGGGCAGGATGAGCAGTTCTTC. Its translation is CASSRLAGGQDEQFF.

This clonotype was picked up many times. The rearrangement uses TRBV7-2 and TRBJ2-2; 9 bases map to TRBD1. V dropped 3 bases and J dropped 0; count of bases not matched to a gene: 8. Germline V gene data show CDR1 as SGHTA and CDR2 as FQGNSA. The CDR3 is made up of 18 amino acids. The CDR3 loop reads CASSFHTGQGSNTGELFF. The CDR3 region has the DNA TGTGCCAGCAGCTTTCACACGGGACAGGGATCGAACACCGGGGAGCTGTTTTTT.

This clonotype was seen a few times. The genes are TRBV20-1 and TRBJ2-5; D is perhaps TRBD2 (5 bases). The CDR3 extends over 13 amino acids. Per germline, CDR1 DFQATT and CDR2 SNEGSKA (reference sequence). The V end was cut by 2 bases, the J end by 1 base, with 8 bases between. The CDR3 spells CSARLRGQETQYF. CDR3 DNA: TGCAGTGCTAGACTCCGGGGCCAAGAGACCCAGTACTTC.

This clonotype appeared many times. The CDR3 DNA sequence: TGTGCCAGCAGCTTTATACTGACAGATACGCAGTATTTT. It encodes CASSFILTDTQYF. This chain links TRBV11-2 with TRBJ2-3, with D uncertain. The CDR3 contains 13 residues. V lost 3 bases and J 3 bases, leaving 7 bases between the germline ends. Germline CDR1 is SGHAT and CDR2 is FQNNGV.

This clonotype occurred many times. The CDR3 is CASSLAGADGYTF. The CDR3 DNA follows: TGTGCCAGCAGCTTAGCAGGGGCGGATGGCTACACCTTC. The chain joins TRBV7-9 to TRBJ1-2; tentatively, D is TRBD1 (5 bases). Germline-derived CDR1 and CDR2 are SEHNR and FQNEAQ (reference sequence). The V gene lost 0 bases and the J gene lost 6 bases, with 8 bases spanning the gap. The CDR3 contains 13 residues.

The CDR3 loop is CASSLSWTSGGPYNEQFF. CDR3 nucleotides: TGTGCCAGCAGTTTATCGTGGACTAGCGGGGGCCCCTACAATGAGCAGTTCTTC. The chain joins TRBV27 to TRBJ2-1; 13 bases line up with TRBD2. This CDR3 is 18 amino acids long. The V segment lost 0 bases and the J segment 2 bases; nucleotides outside the gene matches: 4. CDR1 MNHEY and CDR2 SMNVEV come from the germline V gene (reference sequence).

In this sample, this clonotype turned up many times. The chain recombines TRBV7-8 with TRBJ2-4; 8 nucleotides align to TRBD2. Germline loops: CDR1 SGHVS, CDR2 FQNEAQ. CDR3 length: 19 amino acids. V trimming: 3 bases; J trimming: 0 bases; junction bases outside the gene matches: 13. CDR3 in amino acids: CASSFDWSGGILAKNIQYF. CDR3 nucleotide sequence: TGTGCCAGCAGCTTTGACTGGTCGGGGGGGATACTAGCCAAAAACATTCAGTACTTC.

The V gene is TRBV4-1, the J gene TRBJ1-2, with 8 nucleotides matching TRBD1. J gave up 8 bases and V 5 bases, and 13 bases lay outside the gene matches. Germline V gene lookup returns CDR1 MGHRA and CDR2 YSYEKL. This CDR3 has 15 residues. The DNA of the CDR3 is TGCGCCAGCAGCGCCTCTCAGGGGGCGTTTGGCGGCTACACCTTC. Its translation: CASSASQGAFGGYTF.

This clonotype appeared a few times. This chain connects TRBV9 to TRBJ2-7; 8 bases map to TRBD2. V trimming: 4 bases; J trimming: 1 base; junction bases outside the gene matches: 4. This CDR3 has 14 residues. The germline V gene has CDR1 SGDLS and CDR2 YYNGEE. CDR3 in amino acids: CASSPSGSSYEQYF. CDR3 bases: TGTGCCAGCAGCCCTAGCGGGTCATCCTACGAGCAGTACTTC.